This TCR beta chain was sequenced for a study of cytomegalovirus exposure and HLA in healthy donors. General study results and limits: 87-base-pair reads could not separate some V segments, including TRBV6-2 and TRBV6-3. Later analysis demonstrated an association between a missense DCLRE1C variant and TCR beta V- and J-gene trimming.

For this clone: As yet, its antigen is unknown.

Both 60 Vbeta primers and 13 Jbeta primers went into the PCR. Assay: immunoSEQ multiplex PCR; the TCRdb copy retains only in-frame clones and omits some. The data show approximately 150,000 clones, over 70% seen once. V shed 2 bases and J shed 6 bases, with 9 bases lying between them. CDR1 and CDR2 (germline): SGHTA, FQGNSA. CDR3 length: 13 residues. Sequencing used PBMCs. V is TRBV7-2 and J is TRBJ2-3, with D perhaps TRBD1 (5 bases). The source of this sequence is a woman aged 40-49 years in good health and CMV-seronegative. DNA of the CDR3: TGTGCCAGCAGCTTAATTGGGGCGGATACGCAGTATTTT. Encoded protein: CASSLIGADTQYF.